This T cell receptor (beta chain) was retrieved from a study of identical twins. Whole-study results and caveats: Cord blood beta clonotypes present at high abundance carried fewer insertions; no such pattern appeared in memory repertoires.

Each CDR3 protein is one row after TCRdb ran MiXCR on the 5' RACE reads. Counted here are about 100,000 distinct CDR3 sequences, 5.9% occurring once; the ten biggest clones make up 12%. Per the germline V gene, CDR1 is DFQATT and CDR2 is SNEGSKA (reference sequence). The CDR3 runs 15 residues. V dropped 6 bases and J dropped 4 bases, with 22 bases sitting between them. This clonotype was observed a few times. Its antigen remains unidentified. This receptor was identified in a woman between 50 and 59 years old in good health. The chain combines TRBV20-1 with TRBJ2-7; D gene uncertain. The sequenced material came from memory T cells sorted from blood. CDR3: CSAKPNLGRSYEQYF. The DNA of the CDR3 is TGCAGTGCGAAACCCAACCTGGGCAGGTCGTACGAGCAGTACTTC.